The 11 T cell receptor beta chains below all came from one sample that was sequenced in a study of cytomegalovirus exposure and HLA in healthy donors. The PCR contained 60 Vbeta and 13 Jbeta primers. Sequencing was performed with immunoSEQ multiplex PCR; in TCRdb, only in-frame clones are kept and a portion is missing. This sample has roughly 100,000 clones, with roughly 76% found just once. The sequenced material came from PBMCs. Receptor source: a woman in her forties or fifties in good health and CMV-seropositive.

The V gene is TRBV5-1, the J gene TRBJ1-1, with D possibly being TRBD1 (6 bases). CDR3 length equals 14 residues. Germline assignment: CDR1 SGHRS and CDR2 YFSETQ. V was cut by 2 bases and J by 3 bases, with 11 bases left in between. The CDR3 is CASSLRKGDTEAFF. The CDR3 nucleotides read TGCGCCAGCAGCTTAAGAAAGGGGGACACTGAAGCTTTCTTT.

The chain couples TRBV7-3 to TRBJ2-3; weak D call: TRBD1 (6 bases). This CDR3 contains 16 residues. Trimming left V 5 bases short and J 3 bases short, with 18 bases between. Germline CDR1 reads SGHTA; CDR2 reads FQGTGA. The CDR3 bases are TGTGCCAGCAGCCAACTTTGGGGGCTTGGTACAGATACGCAGTATTTT. Translating gives CASSQLWGLGTDTQYF.

The rearrangement links TRBV28 to TRBJ2-7; D might be TRBD1 (6 bases). The CDR3 loop spans 16 amino acids. Trimming cost V 4 bases and J 3 bases, with 19 bases left between them. Germline V gives CDR1 MDHEN, CDR2 SYDVKM. The CDR3 region is CASSYLNRAPNYEQYF. The CDR3 DNA is TGTGCCAGCAGTTACTTGAACAGGGCTCCAAACTACGAGCAGTACTTC.

This clone was seen a handful of times. The J gene is TRBJ1-3, the V gene TRBV21-1; whether TRBD1, the table's D call, matches the DNA was not checked. TRBV21-1 has pseudogene status. The CDR3 extends over 17 amino acids. CDR3 nucleotides: TGTGCCAGCAGCTTCGGTATGAACAGGGAGAGAGGAAACACCATATATTTT. Residues: CASSFGMNRERGNTIYF.

This chain's CDR3 is CASSVGGEPYNEQFF. CDR3 in DNA: TGTGCCAGCAGCGTAGGGGGGGAGCCCTACAATGAGCAGTTCTTC. This chain links TRBV9 with TRBJ2-1; a possible D gene is TRBD2 (6 bases). V was cut by 0 bases and J by 2 bases, with 9 bases left in between. The CDR3 contains 15 residues. The germline V gene encodes CDR1 SGDLS and CDR2 YYNGEE.

The CDR3 loop is CAASRRGNYGYTF. CDR3 coding DNA: TGTGCCGCCTCGCGACGGGGAAACTATGGCTACACCTTC. This chain uses TRBV6-6 with TRBJ1-2; D is unresolved. V was trimmed by 11 bases and J by 2 bases, leaving 15 bases between them. The CDR3 totals 13 residues. The V gene's germline CDR1 is MNHNY and CDR2 SVGAGI (reference sequence).

Worth noting for this clone: One end of the junction is discordant with germline, which a read error may explain. The rearrangement joins TRBV28 to TRBJ1-4; 9 bases match TRBD1. Germline V lookup: CDR1 MDHEN, CDR2 SYDVKM. The CDR3 runs to 14 residues. The CDR3 reads CASSSPGQGFRGIF. CDR3 bases: TGTGCCAGCAGTTCTCCGGGACAGGGCTTTCGGGGGATTTTT.

The sample holds a few counts of this clone. The chain recombines TRBV6-1 with TRBJ1-1; unclear D gene. There are 14 residues in the CDR3. V lost 2 bases, J lost 6 bases, and 13 bases lay in between. The germline V gene has CDR1 MNHNS and CDR2 SASEGT. The CDR3 protein is CASSELEARAEAFF. CDR3 sequence (DNA): TGTGCCAGCAGTGAATTGGAGGCTCGGGCTGAAGCTTTCTTT.

Comments on this clone: The junction departs from the called germline gene at one end, perhaps through a read error. V is TRBV9 and J is TRBJ1-3; TRBD1 matches 7 bases. There are 17 residues in the CDR3. CDR1 SGDLS and CDR2 YYNGEE come from the germline V gene. The CDR3 sequence is CASSGRGIGSGTEHRVF. The CDR3 DNA follows: TGTGCCAGCAGCGGGAGAGGTATTGGCTCCGGGACAGAGCACAGGGTTTTT.

This rearrangement joins TRBV28 to TRBJ2-1; 13 nucleotides agree with TRBD2. The V gene end was trimmed by 3 bases and the J gene end by 8 bases; junction bases not matched to a gene: 7. Looked up from germline, CDR1 is MDHEN and CDR2 is SYDVKM. This CDR3 is 16 amino acids long. DNA of the CDR3: TGTGCCAGCAGTTTTCACACTAGCGGGGGGGCTCATGAGCAGTTCTTC. As protein: CASSFHTSGGAHEQFF.

The chain employs TRBV7-9 and TRBJ1-1, with D hard to call. V lost 1 base and J lost 0, with 9 bases in between. The germline CDR1 and CDR2 sequences are SEHNR and FQNEAQ (reference sequence). This CDR3 spans 15 amino acids. DNA of the CDR3: TGTGCCAGCAGCTTAGAGCGAGGTGTGAACACTGAAGCTTTCTTT. This gives the protein CASSLERGVNTEAFF.